The text below deals with one T cell receptor beta chain. The data stem from a study of T cell responses to AZD1222 COVID-19 vaccine. Using immunoSEQ multiplex PCR, the repertoire was profiled, and TCRdb retains in-frame clones only, with some absent. The table lists 130,000 or so clones, roughly 88% of them singletons, with about 6% in the top ten. Samples with a second dose at about 4 or about 12 weeks were pooled together. The starting material was peripheral blood, obtained 28 days after the second AZD1222 dose. The source is an adult who received the AZD1222 COVID-19 vaccine.

The CDR3 is CASSPSTEGPNQNTGELFF. The CDR3 region has the DNA TGTGCCAGCAGCCCCTCGACGGAGGGCCCGAACCAGAACACCGGGGAGCTGTTTTTT. The rearrangement uses TRBV21-1 and TRBJ2-2; the table's D gene call, TRBD2, was not cross checked with the DNA. TRBV21-1 is a known pseudogene. The CDR3 sequence is 19 residues long.